The 32 T cell receptor beta chains given below trace back to one sample, sequenced in a study of early T cells in non-severe SARS-CoV-2 infection. TCRdb re-analysed the 5' RACE reads in MiXCR, keeping a single row per CDR3 protein. The sample comprises about 67,000 distinct CDR3 sequences, 9.5% to 13% of which are singletons, and 3% to 4% rests with the top ten. Source material: whole blood. These receptors were obtained from an adult who was a healthcare worker with PCR-confirmed SARS-CoV-2 infection or an uninfected control (not recorded which).

This chain uses TRBV27 with TRBJ2-1; 12 positions match TRBD2. V dropped 5 bases and J dropped 6; count of bases not matched to a gene: 5. Germline assignment: CDR1 MNHEY and CDR2 SMNVEV (reference sequence). The CDR3 sequence is 15 residues long. DNA of the CDR3: TGTGCCAGCAGTCCCCTAGCGGGAGGGACCAATGAGCAGTTCTTC. It specifies CASSPLAGGTNEQFF.

The chain carries TRBV21-1 and TRBJ1-1. TRBV21-1 is marked as a pseudogene. The CDR3 loop spans 15 amino acids. DNA for the CDR3: TGTGCCAGCAGCAAAGACGGGGAGCCGAACACTGAAGCTTTCTTT. The encoded protein is CASSKDGEPNTEAFF.

This clonotype occurred a few times. The chain couples TRBV6-6 to TRBJ2-5; D uncertain. The CDR3 covers 15 residues. Trimming took 0 bases from V and 7 from J, leaving 15 bases between them. Germline V gene lookup returns CDR1 MNHNY and CDR2 SVGAGI (reference sequence). The CDR3 reads CASSYSPWMRVTQYF. The CDR3 bases are TGTGCCAGCAGTTACTCCCCCTGGATGCGAGTGACCCAGTACTTC.

The V gene is TRBV25-1, the J gene TRBJ1-1, with 7 positions matching TRBD1. CDR1 is MGHDK, CDR2 SYGVNS, per germline. The J segment lost 1 base and the V segment lost 4 bases, leaving 3 bases of the junction unmatched. This CDR3 has 14 amino acids. CDR3 nucleotides: TGTGCCAGCAGTGTCGGACAGGCGAACACTGAAGCTTTCTTT. This gives the protein CASSVGQANTEAFF.

This clonotype was detected many times. The rearrangement uses TRBV6-6 and TRBJ2-1, with no clear D. V was clipped by 6 bases and J by 0 bases, with 18 bases between them. The germline V gene encodes CDR1 MNHNY and CDR2 SVGAGI (reference sequence). CDR3 length equals 17 residues. The CDR3 DNA reads as TGTGCCAGCAGAAAACGGGTGGATCCCCTCTCCTACAATGAGCAGTTCTTC. This gives the protein CASRKRVDPLSYNEQFF.

In this sample, this clonotype turned up many times. The J gene is TRBJ1-4, the V gene TRBV6-5; D gene uncertain. V was clipped by 6 bases and J by 13 bases, with 24 bases between them. CDR3 size: 15 residues. Germline lookup yields CDR1 MNHEY and CDR2 SVGAGI. Here the CDR3 DNA reads TGTGCCAGCAGCAGTGACATTAGGGAATGGACTTTACTGTTTTTT. The encoded protein is CASSSDIREWTLLFF.

This clonotype was found once. The chain's CDR3 is CSVARRMNTEAFF. The CDR3 region has the DNA TGCAGCGTTGCTCGACGGATGAACACTGAAGCTTTCTTT. This chain connects TRBV29-1 to TRBJ1-1; D not resolved. The CDR3 has 13 residues. Per germline, CDR1 SQVTM and CDR2 ANQGSEA. Between the trimmed V and J ends, which lost 4 bases and 0 bases, there was a span of 9 bases.

This clonotype was seen only a few times. The chain has TRBV5-1 and TRBJ2-2; D not resolved. The germline V and J ends were trimmed by 2 bases and 4 bases, with 9 bases remaining between them. This CDR3 comprises 14 residues. Germline V CDR1 and CDR2: SGHRS, YFSETQ. CDR3 DNA: TGCGCCAGCAGCTTCGGCCAAATCACCGGGGAGCTGTTTTTT. Its protein product is CASSFGQITGELFF.

The genes are TRBV7-9 and TRBJ2-5; TRBD2 matches at 7 bases. V gave up 5 bases and J gave up 4 bases; unmatched junction bases: 13. The CDR3 covers 16 residues. Germline CDR1 and CDR2: SEHNR and FQNEAQ (reference sequence). The CDR3 bases are TGTGCCAGCAGCATCAGGCTGGGACTAAGACGAGAGACCCAGTACTTC. Its protein product is CASSIRLGLRRETQYF.

Only a few counts were recorded for this clonotype. The chain recombines TRBV14 with TRBJ1-1, with D hard to call. V lost 5 bases and J 0 bases, leaving 10 bases between the germline ends. Germline CDR1 and CDR2: SGHDN and FVKESK. The CDR3 runs 14 residues. The CDR3 spells CASSEARLNTEAFF. CDR3 DNA: TGTGCCAGCAGCGAAGCTCGTTTGAACACTGAAGCTTTCTTT.

The J gene is TRBJ2-5, the V gene TRBV2; D gene ambiguous. CDR1 and CDR2 from the germline V gene are SNHLY and FYNNEI. The V gene lost 4 bases and the J gene lost 5 bases, with 11 bases spanning the gap. The CDR3 loop spans 13 amino acids. The CDR3: CASSGEPPETQYF. The CDR3 DNA reads as TGTGCCAGCAGTGGCGAACCGCCGGAGACCCAGTACTTC.

CDR3 bases: TGTGCCAGCAGCGTAGGGGAAGATACGCAGTATTTT. It codes for CASSVGEDTQYF. This rearrangement joins TRBV9 to TRBJ2-3, with unresolved D. Germline CDR1 is SGDLS and CDR2 is YYNGEE. Trimming removed 0 bases from V and 5 bases from J, with 4 bases in between. The CDR3 loop spans 12 amino acids. Together with reference TRBV9 and TRBJ2-3, the CDR3 gives the full variable domain: DSGVTQTPKHLITATGQRVTLRCSPRSGDLSVYWYQQSLDQGLQFLIQYYNGEERAKGNILERFSAQQFPDLHSELNLSSLELGDSALYFCASSVGEDTQYFGPGTRLTVL.

The sample holds a few counts of this clonotype. The V gene is TRBV29-1, the J gene TRBJ2-1, with 9 bases fitting TRBD2. Germline values: CDR1 SQVTM, CDR2 ANQGSEA. Losses at the gene ends were 6 bases for V and 2 bases for J; bases not matched to a gene: 5. This CDR3 region has 14 residues. In DNA, the CDR3 is TGCAGCGTGGGGGTAGCGGGAGCCTACAATGAGCAGTTCTTC. It codes for CSVGVAGAYNEQFF.

The J gene is TRBJ2-1, the V gene TRBV7-2, with D perhaps TRBD2 (5 bases). Germline-derived CDR1 and CDR2 are SGHTA and FQGNSA. The CDR3 consists of 15 residues. The V and J ends lost 2 bases and 4 bases respectively, with 12 bases between them. The CDR3 DNA is TGTGCCAGCAGCTTATCTCCTAGCAGGTACAATGAGCAGTTCTTC. As protein: CASSLSPSRYNEQFF.

Ten or more counts support this clonotype. This sequence joins TRBV4-2 and TRBJ2-3; D might be TRBD2 (6 bases). Germline V gene lookup returns CDR1 LGHNA and CDR2 YNFKEQ. This CDR3 contains 16 residues. Trimming took 1 base from V and 4 from J, leaving 15 bases between them. Here the CDR3 reads CASSQGSQTGADTQYF. CDR3 bases: TGTGCCAGCAGCCAAGGTTCCCAGACGGGGGCAGATACGCAGTATTTT.

This clonotype was observed a few times. The chain uses TRBV4-1 and TRBJ1-2, with D tentatively TRBD1 (5 bases). Germline CDR1 and CDR2: MGHRA and YSYEKL. The V and J ends lost 3 bases and 2 bases respectively, with 13 bases between them. This CDR3 has 15 amino acids. DNA of the CDR3: TGCGCCAGCAGCCATTTCCCGACAGTAAACTATGGCTACACCTTC. Translating gives CASSHFPTVNYGYTF.

Only a few counts were recorded for this clonotype. The chain has TRBV4-1 and TRBJ2-7; weak D call: TRBD2 (6 bases). Germline lookup yields CDR1 MGHRA and CDR2 YSYEKL. V gave up 1 base and J gave up 5 bases, with 9 bases separating them. The CDR3 sequence is 13 residues long. CDR3 residues: CASSQGPGDEQYF. The DNA for the CDR3 is TGCGCCAGCAGCCAAGGCCCGGGGGACGAGCAGTACTTC.

This clonotype showed up many times. V is TRBV6-1 and J is TRBJ1-1; D unclear. Germline CDR1 is MNHNS and CDR2 is SASEGT. Trimming took off 8 bases at V and 5 bases at J, with 15 bases between the two ends. CDR3 length equals 13 residues. The CDR3 DNA reads TGTGCCAGCTCTCACAGTCCGGTGACTGAAGCTTTCTTT. Protein product: CASSHSPVTEAFF.

This clonotype was counted many times. The chain joins TRBV20-1 to TRBJ2-1; the match to TRBD2 covers 10 bases. V shed 3 bases, J shed 9 bases, and the junction held 8 bases outside the gene matches. CDR1 is DFQATT and CDR2 is SNEGSKA in the germline V gene (reference sequence). CDR3 length: 14 amino acids. The CDR3 region is CSASRLAGAGEQFF. CDR3 sequence (DNA): TGCAGTGCTAGCCGGCTAGCGGGAGCGGGTGAGCAGTTCTTC.

This clonotype came up many times. The chain carries TRBV14 and TRBJ2-7; 8 nucleotides agree with TRBD2. The CDR3 sequence is 15 residues long. Germline CDR1 reads SGHDN; CDR2 reads FVKESK. After removal of 2 bases from V and 3 bases from J, the junction contained 6 bases not matched to a gene. The CDR3 sequence: CASSQYSGVNYEQYF. CDR3 in DNA: TGTGCCAGCAGCCAATATAGCGGGGTCAACTACGAGCAGTACTTC.

This chain links TRBV11-3 with TRBJ2-3; the match to TRBD2 covers 7 bases. The V segment lost 6 bases and the J segment 0 bases; nucleotides outside the gene matches: 3. The CDR3 loop spans 14 amino acids. The germline CDR1 and CDR2 sequences are SGHNT and YENEEA. The CDR3 coding sequence is TGTGCCAGCAGTACTAGCGTTAGCACAGATACGCAGTATTTT. Amino acid sequence: CASSTSVSTDTQYF. The whole variable domain, remainder taken from reference TRBV11-3 and TRBJ2-3, is EAGVVQSPRYKIIEKKQPVAFWCNPISGHNTLYWYLQNLGQGPELLIRYENEEAVDDSQLPKDRFSAERLKGVDSTLKIQPAELGDSAVYLCASSTSVSTDTQYFGPGTRLTVL.

There are many counts of this clonotype. The chain joins TRBV7-9 to TRBJ1-5; D unresolved. Trimming removed 5 bases from V and 10 bases from J, with 18 bases in between. This CDR3 has 14 amino acids. Germline CDR1 is SEHNR and CDR2 is FQNEAQ (reference sequence). The CDR3 bases are TGTGCCAGCAGCGGAGGCACGGCTCGGGGACCCCAGCATTTT. The encoded protein is CASSGGTARGPQHF.

This clonotype appeared many times. The J gene is TRBJ1-1, the V gene TRBV5-1; TRBD1 matches at 8 bases. Germline CDR1 and CDR2: SGHRS and YFSETQ. The CDR3 consists of 14 residues. V gave up 4 bases and J gave up 3 bases; unmatched junction bases: 5. The CDR3 reads CASSLGQGYTEAFF. The CDR3 nucleotides are TGCGCCAGCAGCCTAGGACAGGGTTACACTGAAGCTTTCTTT. Full variable domain (outside the CDR3, taken from reference TRBV5-1 and TRBJ1-1): KAGVTQTPRYLIKTRGQQVTLSCSPISGHRSVSWYQQTPGQGLQFLFEYFSETQRNKGNFPGRFSGRQFSNSRSEMNVSTLELGDSALYLCASSLGQGYTEAFFGQGTRLTVV.

The rearrangement joins TRBV6-2 or TRBV6-3 to TRBJ1-1; D call uncertain. Germline CDR1 MNHEY, CDR2 SVGEGT. Trimming took 8 bases from V and 7 from J, leaving 11 bases between them. The CDR3 contains 11 residues. The CDR3 region is CASWAWSEAFF. The CDR3 bases are TGTGCCAGCTGGGCCTGGAGTGAAGCTTTCTTT.

The chain combines TRBV15 with TRBJ1-2; no definite D call. Deletions cut 0 bases from V and 5 bases from J, with 10 bases between. Germline V gene sequence: CDR1 LNHNV, CDR2 YYDKDF (reference sequence). The CDR3 spans 14 residues. CDR3 nucleotides: TGTGCCACCAGCAGAGATGTGGGGTCTTATGGCTACACCTTC. As protein: CATSRDVGSYGYTF. The full variable domain, rest sourced from reference TRBV15 and TRBJ1-2, is DAMVIQNPRYQVTQFGKPVTLSCSQTLNHNVMYWYQQKSSQAPKLLFHYYDKDFNNEADTPDNFQSRRPNTSFCFLDIRSPGLGDTAMYLCATSRDVGSYGYTFGSGTRLTVV.

V is TRBV6-5 and J is TRBJ2-3; D not certain. Deletions cut 2 bases from V and 4 bases from J, with 10 bases between. The CDR3 is 14 amino acids. Germline V gene data show CDR1 as MNHEY and CDR2 as SVGAGI. In DNA form, the CDR3 reads TGTGCCAGCAGTTACGGGTTTAGCCCAGATACGCAGTATTTT. It translates to CASSYGFSPDTQYF.

The sample holds many counts of this clonotype. The J gene is TRBJ2-7, the V gene TRBV14, with 9 bases fitting TRBD1. The ends lost 8 bases at V and 3 bases at J; junction bases unmatched: 8. CDR1 and CDR2 (germline): SGHDN, FVKESK. The CDR3 has 14 residues. The CDR3 sequence: CASGFHRGLYEQYF. Here the CDR3 DNA reads TGTGCCAGCGGGTTTCACAGGGGGCTCTACGAGCAGTACTTC. Together with reference TRBV14 and TRBJ2-7, the CDR3 gives the full variable domain: EAGVTQFPSHSVIEKGQTVTLRCDPISGHDNLYWYRRVMGKEIKFLLHFVKESKQDESGMPNNRFLAERTGGTYSTLKVQPAELEDSGVYFCASGFHRGLYEQYFGPGTRLTVT.

This clonotype turned up a few times. V gene TRBV25-1 combines with J gene TRBJ2-5; perhaps TRBD1 as D (6 bases). CDR3 length: 16 residues. In germline, CDR1 is MGHDK, CDR2 SYGVNS. The V end lost 3 bases, the J end lost 2 bases, and 16 bases lay between the germline ends. The CDR3 reads CASSDPTGRGQETQYF. CDR3 in DNA: TGTGCCAGCAGTGATCCCACGGGCAGGGGACAAGAGACCCAGTACTTC.

V is TRBV5-1 and J is TRBJ1-1; D is undetermined. This CDR3 has 12 amino acids. Trimming left V 7 bases short and J 4 bases short, with 11 bases between. Per the germline V gene, CDR1 is SGHRS and CDR2 is YFSETQ. This chain's CDR3 is CASRDSGTEAFF. Written as DNA, the CDR3 is TGCGCCAGCCGAGACTCGGGCACTGAAGCTTTCTTT. The full variable domain, in which reference TRBV5-1 and TRBJ1-1 provide the parts outside the CDR3, is KAGVTQTPRYLIKTRGQQVTLSCSPISGHRSVSWYQQTPGQGLQFLFEYFSETQRNKGNFPGRFSGRQFSNSRSEMNVSTLELGDSALYLCASRDSGTEAFFGQGTRLTVV.

In regard to this clonotype: One base away lies a much larger clone, so this may be a sequencing read error. The chain couples TRBV13 to TRBJ2-5, with D unresolved. From germline, CDR1 is PRHDT and CDR2 FYEKMQ (reference sequence). V was trimmed by 0 bases and J by 4 bases, leaving 9 bases between them. The CDR3 spans 14 residues. The CDR3 DNA sequence: TGTGCCAGCAGCTTAGGGGGCCAACCAGAGACCCAGTACTTC. It encodes CASSLGGQPETQYF.

The sample holds many counts of this clonotype. The chain has TRBV2 and TRBJ2-7; weak D call: TRBD1 (5 bases). The V gene lost 8 bases and the J gene lost 4 bases, with 12 bases spanning the gap. The CDR3 covers 12 residues. Germline CDR1 and CDR2: SNHLY and FYNNEI. The CDR3 loop is CASGEQVYEQYF. The CDR3 coding sequence is TGTGCCAGCGGAGAACAGGTTTACGAGCAGTACTTC. The entire variable domain, with the rest obtained from reference TRBV2 and TRBJ2-7, is as follows: EPEVTQTPSHQVTQMGQEVILRCVPISNHLYFYWYRQILGQKVEFLVSFYNNEISEKSEIFDDQFSVERPDGSNFTLKIRSTKLEDSAMYFCASGEQVYEQYFGPGTRLTVT.

This clonotype was picked up a small number of times. This chain connects TRBV2 to TRBJ1-5; D is possibly TRBD1 (5 bases). The CDR3 loop spans 12 amino acids. The ends were cut back, 8 bases at V and 2 bases at J, with 7 bases in the middle. Germline CDR1 SNHLY, CDR2 FYNNEI. The CDR3 DNA sequence: TGTGCCAGCCAACAGGGCAATCAGCCCCAGCATTTT. Translation: CASQQGNQPQHF.